A selection of T cell receptor beta chains follows, all from one sample in a study of CD8 T cells in ankylosing spondylitis. One entry per CDR3 protein, called by TCRdb with MiXCR from the 5' RACE reads. The sample includes 200,000 to 250,000 distinct CDR3 sequences, approximately 7.3% of them seen just once. The material sequenced was blood, either unsorted or a sorted T cell fraction (not recorded which). Source of these receptors: a male donor with ankylosing spondylitis. Both conserved end residues are part of each CDR3.

v_call: TRBV12-5; j_call: TRBJ2-1; cdr3_aa: CASGRRAGGRNEQFF
v_call: TRBV20-1; j_call: TRBJ2-7; cdr3_aa: CSARDMIWAPVDYEQYF
v_call: TRBV10-3; j_call: TRBJ2-5; cdr3_aa: CAISQSISLLAKARETQYF
v_call: TRBV19; j_call: TRBJ2-2; cdr3_aa: CASSQYENTGELFF
v_call: TRBV29-1; j_call: TRBJ1-2; cdr3_aa: CSVTGVDGYTF
v_call: TRBV27; j_call: TRBJ1-2; cdr3_aa: CASSSGGQGYTF
v_call: TRBV20-1; j_call: TRBJ2-7; cdr3_aa: CSARDWTSGRVGGDEQYF
v_call: TRBV4-1; j_call: TRBJ2-3; cdr3_aa: CASSQVPRDTQYF
v_call: TRBV19; j_call: TRBJ2-7; cdr3_aa: CASSIRLAGVSGYEQYF
v_call: TRBV5-1; j_call: TRBJ2-3; cdr3_aa: CASSGQGLASSTDTQYF
v_call: TRBV7-9; j_call: TRBJ2-2; cdr3_aa: CASSMSGGNTGELFF
v_call: TRBV4-1; j_call: TRBJ1-1; cdr3_aa: CASSQGLTEAFF
v_call: TRBV7-8; j_call: TRBJ1-5; cdr3_aa: CASSPGQGLEPQHF
v_call: TRBV5-1; j_call: TRBJ2-7; cdr3_aa: CASSRVEGAREQYF
v_call: TRBV18; j_call: TRBJ1-6; cdr3_aa: CASSPIPSGAYNSPLHF
v_call: TRBV20-1; j_call: TRBJ2-7; cdr3_aa: CSASLGLAGYYEQYF
v_call: TRBV18; j_call: TRBJ2-3; cdr3_aa: CASSPGEDSFTDTQYF
v_call: TRBV12-3/TRBV12-4; j_call: TRBJ2-5; cdr3_aa: CASSFPAGTGVETQYF
v_call: TRBV28; j_call: TRBJ2-3; cdr3_aa: CASSSGLQNTDTQYF
v_call: TRBV5-1; j_call: TRBJ2-5; cdr3_aa: CASSLDPAGIQETQYF
v_call: TRBV6-1; j_call: TRBJ2-1; cdr3_aa: CASRELAEGVGQFF
v_call: TRBV2; j_call: TRBJ2-3; cdr3_aa: CATGALAGTTDTQYF
v_call: TRBV9; j_call: TRBJ1-6; cdr3_aa: CASSVGGTRSPLHF
v_call: TRBV6-2/TRBV6-3; j_call: TRBJ2-3; cdr3_aa: CASSYAPREDTQYF
v_call: TRBV30; j_call: TRBJ1-5; cdr3_aa: CAWSVRHSNQPQHF
v_call: TRBV4-3; j_call: TRBJ1-1; cdr3_aa: CASSQGTGNSNTEAFF
v_call: TRBV7-8; j_call: TRBJ2-2; cdr3_aa: CASSLTLGVGQGFGELFF
v_call: TRBV20-1; j_call: TRBJ1-2; cdr3_aa: CSARGSLSGYTF
v_call: TRBV7-9; j_call: TRBJ2-5; cdr3_aa: CASSQLSNTETQYF
v_call: TRBV4-3; j_call: TRBJ2-1; cdr3_aa: CASSPLLAGLNNEQFF
v_call: TRBV12-3/TRBV12-4; j_call: TRBJ1-1; cdr3_aa: CASSPNRGRFTEAFF
v_call: TRBV4-3; j_call: TRBJ1-3; cdr3_aa: CASSQDPRGSFSTIYF
v_call: TRBV29-1; j_call: TRBJ2-2; cdr3_aa: CSAFSSGRWNTGELFF
v_call: TRBV7-6; j_call: TRBJ1-3; cdr3_aa: CASSLGVTGNTIYF
v_call: TRBV20-1; j_call: TRBJ2-2; cdr3_aa: CSAKHRGRGLYTGELFF
v_call: TRBV7-9; j_call: TRBJ1-2; cdr3_aa: CASSHTDSRPGYTF
v_call: TRBV24-1; j_call: TRBJ2-5; cdr3_aa: CATSVRLAGFQETQYF
v_call: TRBV9; j_call: TRBJ2-2; cdr3_aa: CASSVEKGQANTGELFF
v_call: TRBV7-9; j_call: TRBJ1-4; cdr3_aa: CASSYSPGTYLFF
v_call: TRBV9; j_call: TRBJ2-2; cdr3_aa: CASSPRLAGATGELFF
v_call: TRBV11-2; j_call: TRBJ2-1; cdr3_aa: CASSPNDLLSYNEQFF
v_call: TRBV27; j_call: TRBJ2-2; cdr3_aa: CASRQGTANTGELFF
v_call: TRBV10-3; j_call: TRBJ2-2; cdr3_aa: CAINAAGELFF
v_call: TRBV19; j_call: TRBJ2-1; cdr3_aa: CASSMGSGTGVDEQFF
v_call: TRBV19; j_call: TRBJ1-5; cdr3_aa: CASSIRGPNNQPQHF
v_call: TRBV3-1; j_call: TRBJ1-1; cdr3_aa: CASSPMLVNTEAFF
v_call: TRBV12-3/TRBV12-4; j_call: TRBJ1-2; cdr3_aa: CASSLARDRHYGYTF
v_call: TRBV20-1; j_call: TRBJ2-7; cdr3_aa: CSARPPYSYEQYF
v_call: TRBV6-4; j_call: TRBJ1-5; cdr3_aa: CASSDSLNQPQHF
v_call: TRBV5-1; j_call: TRBJ2-6; cdr3_aa: CASSFSRGSGANVLTF
v_call: TRBV12-3/TRBV12-4; j_call: TRBJ1-2; cdr3_aa: CASSTYGDRGRYGYTF
v_call: TRBV28; j_call: TRBJ1-2; cdr3_aa: CASSLPRGGNYGYTF
v_call: TRBV7-6; j_call: TRBJ2-1; cdr3_aa: CASSLVDHNEQFF